This T cell receptor (beta chain) appears in the sequencing data of a study of OX40 agonist ivuxolimab in advanced cancers. The CDR3 is made up of 17 amino acids. Germline loops: CDR1 SGHRS, CDR2 YFSETQ. Trimming took 0 bases from V and 8 from J; bases not matched to a gene: 16. Data came from immunoSEQ multiplex PCR; TCRdb stores just in-frame clones and leaves some out. This sample has under 85,000 clones, with around 87% found just once. The material was CD4+ or CD8+ T cells sorted from blood, obtained in a trial of the OX40 agonist ivuxolimab. This TCR derives from an adult with an advanced solid tumor such as melanoma, head and neck, liver or kidney cancer. V usage is TRBV5-1 and J usage is TRBJ1-2; 7 nucleotides match TRBD1. The CDR3 is CASSLEGPETGVYGYTF. CDR3 nucleotide sequence: TGCGCCAGCAGCTTGGAGGGGCCTGAAACAGGGGTTTACGGCTACACCTTC.